Presented here are 25 T cell receptor beta chains from one specimen sequenced in a study of T cell changes during pregnancy in multiple sclerosis (dated by TCRdb to the late 2010s). Receptor libraries were prepared by the immunoSEQ multiplex PCR assay. The clones in this table, taken by TCRdb from immuneACCESS, are in-frame only. Not every clone is retained; where verified, under half of the shortfall comes from an unresolved V gene, and the cause of the rest is unknown. For this sample there are some 17,000 clones; nearly 90% appear just once. The ten largest make up about 12% of the sample. This material consisted of CD8+ T cells from peripheral blood mononuclear cells, taken after pregnancy. These receptors were collected from a female donor in good health, enrolled as a control in a pregnancy study.

The genes are TRBV5-5 and TRBJ2-7; no clear D. V gave up 0 bases and J gave up 0 bases, with 7 bases separating them. Per germline, CDR1 SGHKS and CDR2 YYEKEE (reference sequence). CDR3 length: 14 residues. CDR3 nucleotides: TGTGCCAGCAGCTTGGCTGGCGGCTCCTACGAGCAGTACTTC. Translated: CASSLAGGSYEQYF.

The chain has TRBV30 and TRBJ2-1, with a possible D match to TRBD1 (5 bases). This CDR3 region has 12 residues. Trimming shortened V by 2 bases and J by 8 bases, and 10 bases separated the two germline ends. CDR1 is GTSNPN and CDR2 is SVGIG in the germline V gene (reference sequence). The CDR3 sequence is CAWSRGYDEQFF. CDR3 bases: TGTGCCTGGAGTAGGGGTTACGATGAGCAGTTCTTC.

The chain links TRBV13 to TRBJ2-7; 12 bases line up with TRBD1. The CDR3 loop spans 14 amino acids. Per the germline V gene, CDR1 is PRHDT and CDR2 is FYEKMQ (reference sequence). With 6 bases clipped from V and 5 bases from J, the junction kept 5 bases outside the gene matches. Here the CDR3 DNA reads TGTGCCAGCAGTGACCGGGACAGGGGGCACGAGCAGTACTTC. This codes for CASSDRDRGHEQYF. The entire variable domain, with the rest obtained from reference TRBV13 and TRBJ2-7, is as follows: AAGVIQSPRHLIKEKRETATLKCYPIPRHDTVYWYQQGPGQDPQFLISFYEKMQSDKGSIPDRFSAQQFSDYHSELNMSSLELGDSALYFCASSDRDRGHEQYFGPGTRLTVT.

The J gene is TRBJ2-2, the V gene TRBV30, with 10 nucleotides matching TRBD2. CDR1 and CDR2 from the germline V gene are GTSNPN and SVGIG (reference sequence). The V segment lost 5 bases and the J segment 6 bases; nucleotides outside the gene matches: 6. CDR3 length equals 14 residues. The CDR3 DNA follows: TGTGCCTGGGGAAGCGGGGGGGCTGCCGGGGAGCTGTTTTTT. Its translation is CAWGSGGAAGELFF.

The chain carries TRBV6-1 and TRBJ2-7, with TRBD2 as a possible D gene (5 bases). Germline assignment: CDR1 MNHNS and CDR2 SASEGT. CDR3 length: 15 residues. Trimming removed 7 bases at V and 4 bases at J, with 20 bases between. CDR3 DNA sequence: TGTGCCAGCAACGACGCTGGCGAGGGTACGTACGAGCAGTACTTC. Amino acids: CASNDAGEGTYEQYF.

The chain couples TRBV7-6 to TRBJ1-4; D ambiguous. The CDR3 runs 13 residues. V lost 1 base to trimming and J lost 5 bases, with 5 bases between them. The germline V gene has CDR1 SGHVS and CDR2 FNYEAQ. The CDR3 DNA sequence: TGTGCCAGCAGCTTAGGGGAGAATGAAAAACTGTTTTTT. It translates to CASSLGENEKLFF.

The rearrangement uses TRBV30 and TRBJ2-1, with D tentatively TRBD1 (6 bases). The CDR3 runs to 15 residues. V was clipped by 2 bases and J by 9 bases, with 20 bases between them. Germline loops: CDR1 GTSNPN, CDR2 SVGIG (reference sequence). In DNA form, the CDR3 reads TGTGCCTGGAGTATAACAGGGAACCTGAACCCTGAGCAGTTCTTC. It specifies CAWSITGNLNPEQFF. Combining the CDR3 with reference TRBV30 and TRBJ2-1 gives the whole variable domain SQTIHQWPATLVQPVGSPLSLECTVEGTSNPNLYWYRQAAGRGLQLLFYSVGIGQISSEVPQNLSASRPQDRQFILSSKKLLLSDSGFYLCAWSITGNLNPEQFFGPGTRLTVL.

The CDR3 loop is CASRGGPEAFF. As DNA, the CDR3 is TGCGCCAGCAGGGGGGGGCCTGAAGCTTTCTTT. The genes are TRBV10-1 and TRBJ1-1; possible D gene TRBD1, 6 bases. The CDR3 length is 11 residues. Germline V gives CDR1 WNHNN, CDR2 SYGVQD (reference sequence). Trimming took 6 bases from V and 6 from J, leaving 8 bases between them.

This clone was seen just once. This sequence joins TRBV27 and TRBJ2-5, with D maybe TRBD2 (6 bases). CDR3 length: 15 amino acids. Germline CDR1 and CDR2: MNHEY and SMNVEV (reference sequence). Deletions cut 7 bases from V and 7 bases from J, with 22 bases between. CDR3 region: CASNQGSKQAGTQYF. Written as DNA, the CDR3 is TGTGCCAGCAACCAGGGCTCGAAACAAGCGGGGACCCAGTACTTC.

Only a few counts were recorded for this clone. The chain is built from TRBV27 and TRBJ1-2; D possibly corresponds to TRBD1 (5 bases). Germline assignment: CDR1 MNHEY and CDR2 SMNVEV (reference sequence). V lost 6 bases and J 4 bases, leaving 21 bases between the germline ends. The CDR3 length is 16 residues. Here the CDR3 DNA reads TGTGCCAGCAGCCTGACCGGGACTCCAAGGGTCTATGGCTACACCTTC. Translated: CASSLTGTPRVYGYTF.

This sequence joins TRBV27 and TRBJ2-1; D call uncertain. The CDR3 covers 13 residues. The germline V gene encodes CDR1 MNHEY and CDR2 SMNVEV (reference sequence). V lost 3 bases, J lost 8 bases, and 11 bases lay in between. The chain's CDR3 is CASSFLGQDEQFF. Here the CDR3 DNA reads TGTGCCAGCAGTTTCCTTGGTCAGGATGAGCAGTTCTTC.

This clone was seen just once. One end of the junction varies from germline; a read error may be responsible. The chain uses TRBV7-7 and TRBJ2-5; 7 bases fit TRBD2. The CDR3 sequence is 17 residues long. Germline CDR1 SSHAT, CDR2 FNYEAQ (reference sequence). In DNA form, the CDR3 reads TGTGCTAGCAGCTTTTCCCCCCGTGCGGGAGTGGGGGAGACCCAGTACTTC. Its translation is CASSFSPRAGVGETQYF. The complete variable domain, with remaining parts taken from reference TRBV7-7 and TRBJ2-5, reads GAGVSQSPRYKVTKRGQDVTLRCDPISSHATLYWYQQALGQGPEFLTYFNYEAQPDKSGLPSDRFSAERPEGSISTLTIQRTEQRDSAMYRCASSFSPRAGVGETQYFGPGTRLLVL.

The rearrangement links TRBV6-5 to TRBJ2-7, with TRBD1 matching 10 bases. The V segment lost 6 bases and the J segment 5 bases; nucleotides outside the gene matches: 7. This CDR3 is 14 amino acids long. The germline gives CDR1 MNHEY, CDR2 SVGAGI. The CDR3 is CASSLTGGNHEQYF. The CDR3 DNA follows: TGTGCCAGCAGCCTGACAGGGGGCAACCACGAGCAGTACTTC.

This chain uses TRBV6-1 with TRBJ2-6, with TRBD1 identical over 9 bases. Germline-derived CDR1 and CDR2 are MNHNS and SASEGT. J gave up 19 bases and V 3 bases, and 7 bases lay outside the gene matches. This CDR3 has 12 residues. The DNA of the CDR3 is TGTGCCAGCAGTGAGTCTTTGGGACAGGGTACTTTC. Its translation is CASSESLGQGTF.

This clone has more than one count but fewer than ten. The genes are TRBV7-9 and TRBJ1-2; D is unclear. V was clipped by 1 base and J by 7 bases, with 28 bases between them. From germline, CDR1 is SEHNR and CDR2 FQNEAQ (reference sequence). The CDR3 is 19 amino acids. The CDR3 sequence: CASSLERSLISVFSGGYTF. The CDR3 DNA follows: TGTGCCAGCAGCTTAGAAAGGTCACTTATTTCGGTTTTTAGCGGTGGCTACACCTTC.

The chain employs TRBV7-8 and TRBJ2-5; TRBD1 matches 9 bases. Trimming took 2 bases from V and 1 from J; bases not matched to a gene: 5. CDR1 SGHVS and CDR2 FQNEAQ come from the germline V gene. This CDR3 region has 16 residues. The CDR3, as DNA: TGTGCCAGCAGCTTAAGGGTACAGGGGGCCCAAGAGACCCAGTACTTC. This gives the protein CASSLRVQGAQETQYF.

This chain uses TRBV30 with TRBJ2-5; TRBD1 aligns across 10 bases. Germline CDR1 GTSNPN, CDR2 SVGIG (reference sequence). The V segment lost 5 bases and the J segment 6 bases; nucleotides outside the gene matches: 9. The CDR3 extends over 14 amino acids. The CDR3 is CAWLEGTGVQTQYF. The CDR3, as DNA: TGTGCCTGGCTGGAGGGGACAGGGGTGCAGACCCAGTACTTC.

The chain uses TRBV30 and TRBJ1-1, with no clear D. Deletions cut 0 bases from V and 6 bases from J, with 8 bases between. The CDR3 sequence is 12 residues long. The germline CDR1 and CDR2 sequences are GTSNPN and SVGIG (reference sequence). CDR3 sequence: CAWSVTSSEAFF. DNA of the CDR3: TGTGCCTGGAGTGTCACTTCTTCTGAAGCTTTCTTT. The whole variable domain, filled in from reference TRBV30 and TRBJ1-1, reads SQTIHQWPATLVQPVGSPLSLECTVEGTSNPNLYWYRQAAGRGLQLLFYSVGIGQISSEVPQNLSASRPQDRQFILSSKKLLLSDSGFYLCAWSVTSSEAFFGQGTRLTVV.

The chain uses TRBV5-1 and TRBJ1-4; no reliable D call. V lost 4 bases and J lost 7, with 14 bases in between. This CDR3 spans 14 amino acids. Germline V gives CDR1 SGHRS, CDR2 YFSETQ. The CDR3 nucleotides are TGCGCCAGCAGCATAAACGGAGGGTCTGAAAAACTGTTTTTT. Protein: CASSINGGSEKLFF.

The rearrangement joins TRBV9 to TRBJ1-2; perhaps TRBD1 as D (6 bases). The ends were cut back, 4 bases at V and 4 bases at J, with 20 bases in the middle. Germline lookup yields CDR1 SGDLS and CDR2 YYNGEE. The CDR3 sequence is 16 residues long. CDR3 in amino acids: CASSPKTGQLLYGYTF. In DNA form, the CDR3 reads TGTGCCAGCAGCCCTAAGACTGGACAGCTACTCTATGGCTACACCTTC.

The chain has TRBV7-8 and TRBJ2-7, with 7 bases that match TRBD1. Trimming removed 7 bases from V and 2 bases from J; junction bases left unmatched: 11. This CDR3 is built from 15 residues. The germline V gene encodes CDR1 SGHVS and CDR2 FQNEAQ. The CDR3 region has the DNA TGTGCCAGCACTCCTGACCGGGACAGAACCTACGAGCAGTACTTC. This codes for CASTPDRDRTYEQYF.

The chain couples TRBV7-2 to TRBJ1-6, with unresolved D. Germline V lookup: CDR1 SGHTA, CDR2 FQGNSA. The CDR3 contains 16 residues. V lost 5 bases to trimming and J lost 0 bases, with 11 bases between them. The CDR3 loop reads CASSLSPGSYNSPLHF. As DNA, the CDR3 is TGTGCCAGCAGCCTTAGCCCCGGCTCCTATAATTCACCCCTCCACTTT.

This clone showed up just once. The chain is built from TRBV5-4 and TRBJ2-7; D possibly corresponds to TRBD2 (6 bases). Looked up from germline, CDR1 is SGHNT and CDR2 is YYREEE (reference sequence). This CDR3 contains 14 residues. V was trimmed by 2 bases and J by 2 bases, leaving 11 bases between them. The CDR3 spells CASSFGERAYEQYF. Here the CDR3 DNA reads TGTGCCAGCAGCTTCGGTGAGCGGGCCTACGAGCAGTACTTC.

V gene TRBV13 combines with J gene TRBJ2-7, with 9 positions matching TRBD1. With 5 bases clipped from V and 4 bases from J, the junction kept 15 bases outside the gene matches. This CDR3 spans 17 amino acids. Germline V gene lookup returns CDR1 PRHDT and CDR2 FYEKMQ (reference sequence). The CDR3 coding sequence is TGTGCCAGCAGCCCGAATCCCGGGACAGGGTTAGGGTACGAGCAGTACTTC. It encodes CASSPNPGTGLGYEQYF.

V gene TRBV10-3 combines with J gene TRBJ1-5; D may be TRBD1 (5 bases). The CDR3 is 13 amino acids. Trimming pared 10 bases from V and 5 bases from J, leaving 15 bases between. CDR1 and CDR2 (germline): ENHRY, SYGVKD. This CDR3 is CATRGWGDQPQHF. Here the CDR3 DNA reads TGTGCCACGCGGGGATGGGGCGATCAGCCCCAGCATTTT.